These T cell receptor beta chains were read from a single sample in a study of metastatic and nonmetastatic thyroid tumors. TCRdb re-analyzed the PCR reads using MiXCR. This sample has 50,000 to 65,000 clones, with roughly 4% found just once. Sequencing was performed on blood. The receptors come from a female donor with papillary thyroid cancer or a benign thyroid nodule (not recorded which). Some clones in this sample may be carry-over from other donors' samples. Both conserved end residues are part of each CDR3. D genes are given only for firm matches. Expanded clones get a size class; other rows say once, few or many, or leave the size out.

abundance,v_gene,d_gene,j_gene,CDR3nt,CDR3aa
-,TRBV6-1,-,TRBJ1-1,TGTGCCGGCAGTGAGACAGGAATGTACGCTGAAGCTTTCTTT,CAGSETGMYAEAFF
many,TRBV4-2,TRBD1,TRBJ1-5,TGTGCCAGCAGCCCCGACAGGGTGGACGGGCAGCCCCAGCATTTT,CASSPDRVDGQPQHF
many,TRBV20-1,TRBD1,TRBJ1-1,TGCAGTGCTAGAGATCCAACCTCAGGGACAGCGAACACTGAAGCTTTCTTT,CSARDPTSGTANTEAFF
-,TRBV19,-,TRBJ2-7,TGTGCCAGTATCCCGAGGGGTGCGGAGTACGAGCAGTACTTC,CASIPRGAEYEQYF
few,TRBV6-1,TRBD1,TRBJ2-7,TGTGCCAGCAGCCCTCTAGACTCGGGACAGATCTACGAGCAGTACTTC,CASSPLDSGQIYEQYF
-,TRBV6-2/TRBV6-3,-,TRBJ2-7,TGTGCCAGCAGACAGCAGGGAGCCATGGGCGAGCAGTACTTC,CASRQQGAMGEQYF
many,TRBV27,-,TRBJ1-5,TGTGCCAGCAGTCCGAAGGGACTCTGGGGCAATCAGCCCCAGCATTTT,CASSPKGLWGNQPQHF
-,TRBV6-1,TRBD2,TRBJ2-7,TGTGCCAGCAGTGAATGGGGACTAGAAGACTACGAGCAGTACTTC,CASSEWGLEDYEQYF
-,TRBV28,-,TRBJ1-2,TGTGCCAGCAGTCCACCGGGACGGCGGGGAATGGTAACCGGCTACACCTTC,CASSPPGRRGMVTGYTF
many,TRBV3-1,-,TRBJ2-3,TGTGCCAGCAGCCAAGATCTACCTTTAGCGGTTGTCACAGATACGCAGTATTTT,CASSQDLPLAVVTDTQYF
many,TRBV27,-,TRBJ1-1,TGTGCCAGCAGGGATGGACCAGAGAACACTGAAGCTTTCTTT,CASRDGPENTEAFF
few,TRBV18,TRBD1,TRBJ2-5,TGTGCCAGCTCACCACGGGACAGGGTCCAAGAGACCCAGTACTTC,CASSPRDRVQETQYF
-,TRBV28,-,TRBJ1-3,TGTGCCAGCAGCAACCAGGTTTATACCGGAAACACCATATATTTT,CASSNQVYTGNTIYF